The TCR beta chain under discussion was sequenced for a study of cytomegalovirus exposure and HLA in healthy donors. Findings of the study overall: TCR beta chain V- and J-gene trimming was linked, in a later analysis, to a missense variant in DCLRE1C.

Trimming took 3 bases from V and 7 from J, leaving 10 bases between them. The germline V gene has CDR1 SSHAT and CDR2 FNYEAQ (reference sequence). This CDR3 contains 13 residues. On this clone: The antigen is not known.

13 Jbeta primers and 60 Vbeta primers were used for the PCR. TCRdb's table, derived via immunoSEQ multiplex PCR, lists solely in-frame clones and lacks some. The sample holds 150,000 or so clones; 60% to 85% are singletons and the top ten take roughly an eighth. This clonotype originated in a man aged 35 to 55 in good health and CMV-seropositive. The chain joins TRBV7-7 to TRBJ2-1; a weak D match, TRBD1 (6 bases). Sequenced: PBMCs. CDR3 sequence: CASSFGRGNEQFF. As DNA, the CDR3 is TGTGCCAGCAGCTTCGGCAGGGGTAATGAGCAGTTCTTC. The full variable domain, in which reference TRBV7-7 and TRBJ2-1 provide the parts outside the CDR3, is GAGVSQSPRYKVTKRGQDVTLRCDPISSHATLYWYQQALGQGPEFLTYFNYEAQPDKSGLPSDRFSAERPEGSISTLTIQRTEQRDSAMYRCASSFGRGNEQFFGPGTRLTVL.